This TCR beta chain was recorded in a study of cytomegalovirus exposure and HLA in healthy donors. The PCR made use of 60 Vbeta and 13 Jbeta primers. The repertoire was sequenced with immunoSEQ multiplex PCR; TCRdb's copy has only in-frame clones and lacks some. The sample holds roughly 180,000 clones, around four fifths seen once. Study-level findings and limits: Within a later analysis, the majority of CMV-associated TCR beta chains appeared HLA-restricted.

Points on this clone: What it binds is not known.

This CDR3 contains 16 residues. Per germline, CDR1 MGHDK and CDR2 SYGVNS. The ends were cut back, 3 bases at V and 7 bases at J, with 20 bases in the middle. This TCR was recovered from a boy between 2 and 15 years old in good health and CMV-seronegative. Sequencing was carried out using PBMCs. The genes are TRBV25-1 and TRBJ2-3, with D tentatively TRBD1 (5 bases). CDR3 in DNA: TGTGCCAGCAGTGACGACAGCAAACCCTCCGTAAATACGCAGTATTTT. Protein: CASSDDSKPSVNTQYF. The complete variable domain, with remaining parts taken from reference TRBV25-1 and TRBJ2-3, reads EADIYQTPRYLVIGTGKKITLECSQTMGHDKMYWYQQDPGMELHLIHYSYGVNSTEKGDLSSESTVSRIRTEHFPLTLESARPSHTSQYLCASSDDSKPSVNTQYFGPGTRLTVL.